This T cell receptor beta chain comes out of a study of OX40 agonist ivuxolimab in advanced cancers. Findings and caveats of the study: Clonal expansion among partial responders at 0.1-3.0 mg/kg ranked near the lowest. Relative to CD4+ cells, CD8+ T cells on average had more expanded clones.

Trimming pared 4 bases from V and 7 bases from J, leaving 12 bases between. Germline CDR1 and CDR2: SEHNR and FQNEAQ (reference sequence). The CDR3 is made up of 13 amino acids. This table comes from immunoSEQ multiplex PCR, and its TCRdb copy is limited to in-frame clones, with some not included. The sample carries some 80,000 clones, 87% recorded once. In its sample, this clone was seen once. The antigen is unknown. The chain recombines TRBV7-9 with TRBJ2-3, with unresolved D. The origin of this receptor is an adult with an advanced solid tumor such as melanoma, head and neck, liver or kidney cancer. This specimen consisted of CD4+ or CD8+ T cells sorted from blood, obtained in a trial of the OX40 agonist ivuxolimab. The CDR3 region is CASSSRQGNTQYF. In nucleotides, the CDR3 is TGTGCCAGCAGCTCCCGTCAAGGGAATACGCAGTATTTT.